This TCR beta chain was sequenced in a study of T cell repertoires in cytomegalovirus infection (dated 2019 in TCRdb). Regarding the study in general: Because public TCR beta signatures pointed to carriage of CMV infection together with the matching HLA type, the HLA type of each donor mattered for the analysis. The full study reports these points: The ex vivo response was dominated by HLA-C-restricted CMV-specific TCR beta clonotypes, which also provided the single most frequent clonotype in two of eight donors. In both this cohort and an independent roughly 400-donor cohort, the cumulative frequency of public TCR beta family members distinguished carriers of CMV infection plus the relevant HLA type.

For sequencing, an Illumina HiSeq 1500 was employed. The public reads were reanalyzed by TCRdb: fastp trimming at Q25, MiXCR alignment, in-frame beta chains only. One record per CDR3 amino acid sequence lists the most common genes and DNA. The sample profile shows around 530,000 distinct CDR3 sequences; about 25% of them were found once. In total, the top ten clones hold around 13% of the sample. This clonotype was counted a few times. It lacks a known antigen. No base qualities exist here, and no much larger clone lies one base off it. Taken from the germline V gene (reference sequence), the CDR1 and CDR2 loops are LNHDA and SQIVND. There are 14 amino acids in the CDR3, from cysteine to phenylalanine inclusive. The kept DNA is CDR3 alone, 42 bases in frame from the first base. A distance of 15 bases separates the germline ends of V and J, which lose 3 bases and 7 bases respectively.

This TCR derives from a human donor in good health (CMV status not recorded). Some clones in this sample may be carry-over from other donors' samples. The chain joins TRBV19 to TRBJ1-2; D gene: possibly TRBD1, on 6 matching bases. The specimen sequenced was PBMCs. The nucleotide sequence reads TGTGCCAGTAGTATCCGGGGGCTCATGGCTGGCTACACCTTC. This sequence encodes CASSIRGLMAGYTF.